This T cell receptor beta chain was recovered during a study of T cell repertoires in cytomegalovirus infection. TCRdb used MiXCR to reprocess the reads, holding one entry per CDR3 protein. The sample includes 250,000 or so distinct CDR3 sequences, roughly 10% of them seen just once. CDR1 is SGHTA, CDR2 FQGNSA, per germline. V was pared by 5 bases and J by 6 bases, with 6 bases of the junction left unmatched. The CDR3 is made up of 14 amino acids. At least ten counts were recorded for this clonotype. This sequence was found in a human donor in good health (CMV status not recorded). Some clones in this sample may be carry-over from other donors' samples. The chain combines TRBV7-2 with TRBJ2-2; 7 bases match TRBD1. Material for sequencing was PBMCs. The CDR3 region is CASSALDRAGELFF. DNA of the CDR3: TGTGCCAGCAGCGCGTTAGACAGGGCCGGGGAGCTGTTTTTT.